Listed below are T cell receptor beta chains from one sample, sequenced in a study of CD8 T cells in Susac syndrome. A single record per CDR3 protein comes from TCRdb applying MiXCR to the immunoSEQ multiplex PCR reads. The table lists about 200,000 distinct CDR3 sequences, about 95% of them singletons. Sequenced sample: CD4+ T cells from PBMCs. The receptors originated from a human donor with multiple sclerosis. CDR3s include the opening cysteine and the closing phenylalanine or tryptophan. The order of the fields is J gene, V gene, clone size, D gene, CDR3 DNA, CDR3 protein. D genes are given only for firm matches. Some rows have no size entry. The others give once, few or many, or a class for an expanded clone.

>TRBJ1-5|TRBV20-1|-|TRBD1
TGCAGTGCTGGACAGGGATTAGCTACCAATCAGCCCCAGCATTTT
CSAGQGLATNQPQHF
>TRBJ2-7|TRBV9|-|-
TGTGCCAGCGGGCAGGGGTACGAGCAGTACTTC
CASGQGYEQYF
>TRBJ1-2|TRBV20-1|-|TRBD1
TGCAGTGCTAGACTTAACCGGGACAGGGGAGGAGGCTACACCTTC
CSARLNRDRGGGYTF
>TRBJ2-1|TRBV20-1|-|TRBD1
TGCAGTGCTCCCCGGCCGGGACAGGGGATTGAGCAGTTCTTC
CSAPRPGQGIEQFF
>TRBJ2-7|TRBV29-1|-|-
TGCAGCGTTGTGGGGCCCTACGAGCAGTACTTC
CSVVGPYEQYF
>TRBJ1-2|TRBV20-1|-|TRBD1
TGCAGTGCTAGGGGTAGGGGGCTTAACTATGGCTACACCTTC
CSARGRGLNYGYTF
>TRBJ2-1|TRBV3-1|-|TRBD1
TGTGCCAGCAGCCAACGGGACGGGACAGGGTACAATGAGCAGTTCTTC
CASSQRDGTGYNEQFF
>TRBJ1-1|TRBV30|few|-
TGTGCCTGGACTCCCCGAACACCGAACACTGAAGCTTTCTTT
CAWTPRTPNTEAFF
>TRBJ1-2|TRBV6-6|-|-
TGTGCCAGCAGCCTCTACCCACCCCCAGGGGTCCATGGCTACACCTTC
CASSLYPPPGVHGYTF
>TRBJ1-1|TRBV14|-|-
TGTGCCAGCAGCCACCCCCGAGGGCAGTTGAACACTGAAGCTTTCTTT
CASSHPRGQLNTEAFF
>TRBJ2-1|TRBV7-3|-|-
TGTGCCAGCAGCATGGGACAACTCTACAATGAGCAGTTCTTC
CASSMGQLYNEQFF
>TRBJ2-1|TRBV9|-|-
TGTGCCAGCAGCCTCGTGGGGGGCGTTTACAATGAGCAGTTCTTC
CASSLVGGVYNEQFF
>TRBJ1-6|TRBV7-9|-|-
TGTGCCAGCAGCTCCAGTGAATCACCCCTCCACTTT
CASSSSESPLHF
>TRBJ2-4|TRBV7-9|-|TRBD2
TGTGCCAGCACCTCCGGGGGGGCGGCCAAAAACATTCAGTACTTC
CASTSGGAAKNIQYF
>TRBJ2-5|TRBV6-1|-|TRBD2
TGTGCCAGCAGCCGTAGACTAGCGGGGGAACAAGAGACCCAGTACTTC
CASSRRLAGEQETQYF
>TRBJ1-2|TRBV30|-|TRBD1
TGTGCCTGGAGTGACTTCCAGGGGGCGCGGATTAGTGGCTACACCTTC
CAWSDFQGARISGYTF
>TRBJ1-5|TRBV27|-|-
TGTGCCAGCACCCCACGAGGGAATAATCAGCCCCAGCATTTT
CASTPRGNNQPQHF
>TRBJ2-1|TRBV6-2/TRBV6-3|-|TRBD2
TGTGCCAGCAGACGCCCCTTGGGACTAGCGGGGAGCTCCTACAATGAGCAGTTCTTC
CASRRPLGLAGSSYNEQFF
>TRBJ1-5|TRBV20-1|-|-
TGCAGTGCTGGGGACCATCAGCCCCAGCATTTT
CSAGDHQPQHF
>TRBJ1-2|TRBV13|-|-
TGTGCCAGCAGACGCTCTGGGACGGGGAAAAACTATGGCTACACCTTC
CASRRSGTGKNYGYTF
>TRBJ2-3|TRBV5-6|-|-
TGTGCCAGCCGGCTGATGGATACGCAGTATTTT
CASRLMDTQYF
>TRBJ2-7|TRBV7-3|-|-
TGTGCCAGCAGCCCAACTACTCACGGGGCGCAGGGACTCTCCTACGAGCAGTACTTC
CASSPTTHGAQGLSYEQYF
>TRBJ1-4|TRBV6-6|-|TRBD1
TGTGCCAGCAGCTACAGGGGCGGCGAAAAACTGTTTTTT
CASSYRGGEKLFF
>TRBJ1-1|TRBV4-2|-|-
TGTGCCAGCAGCCAAGAGCTTTCAGGAAACACTGAAGCTTTCTTT
CASSQELSGNTEAFF
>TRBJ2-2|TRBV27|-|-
TGTGCCACAAAATGGGGAACCGGGGAGCTGTTTTTT
CATKWGTGELFF
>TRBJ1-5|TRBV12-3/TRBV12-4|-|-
TGTGCCAGCAGTTTGGGCGCCTCCAATCAGCCCCAGCATTTT
CASSLGASNQPQHF
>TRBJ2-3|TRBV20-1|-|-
TGCAGTGCTAGAGCACAGCGTAGCACAGATACGCAGTATTTT
CSARAQRSTDTQYF
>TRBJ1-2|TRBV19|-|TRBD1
TGTGCCAGTAGTAAGTTCCGGGACAGGGATGTCGGCTACACCTTC
CASSKFRDRDVGYTF
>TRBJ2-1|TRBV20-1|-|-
TGCAGTGCTATCTTCCTTCGGAATGAGCAGTTCTTC
CSAIFLRNEQFF
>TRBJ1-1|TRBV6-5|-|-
TGTGCCAGCAGTTTACGGGCCCTTTTAAGGGGCCAGGAGAACACTGAAGCTTTCTTT
CASSLRALLRGQENTEAFF
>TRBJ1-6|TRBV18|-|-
TGTGCCAGCTCACCAGTGGGGGGTTCACCCCTCCACTTT
CASSPVGGSPLHF
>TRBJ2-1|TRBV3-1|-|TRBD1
TGTGCCAGCAGCCAAGACGCTGGGACAGGAGGAAGCAATGAGCAGTTCTTC
CASSQDAGTGGSNEQFF
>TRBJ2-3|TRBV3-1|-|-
TGTGCCAGCAGTCAAACTGGGACTTCGGGGGATACGCAGTATTTT
CASSQTGTSGDTQYF
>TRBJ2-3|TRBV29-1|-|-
TGCAGCGTGGGACAAAACAGGGTCCCCACAGATACGCAGTATTTT
CSVGQNRVPTDTQYF
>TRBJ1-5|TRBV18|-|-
TGTGCCAGCTCATCCCAGGACAAGGGCCGTCAGCCCCAGCATTTT
CASSSQDKGRQPQHF
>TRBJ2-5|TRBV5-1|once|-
TGCGCCAGCAGCTTGGACTCCTACAGGGGGAGGGGAGAGACCCAGTACTTC
CASSLDSYRGRGETQYF
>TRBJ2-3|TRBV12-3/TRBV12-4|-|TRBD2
TGTGCCAGCAGCCTCCCCCTCAGACTAGCGGGGGGGCGGGGTACGCAGTATTTT
CASSLPLRLAGGRGTQYF
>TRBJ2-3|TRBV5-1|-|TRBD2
TGCGCCAGCAGCCCTAGCGGGGGGCTTGATACGCAGTATTTT
CASSPSGGLDTQYF
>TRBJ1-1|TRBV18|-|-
TGTGCCAGCTCACCTCAAGGGCCCGCTGAAGCTTTCTTT
CASSPQGPAEAFF
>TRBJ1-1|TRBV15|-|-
TGTGCCACCAGCAGAGACGGTGGGGGTAGGGCTGAAGCTTTCTTT
CATSRDGGGRAEAFF
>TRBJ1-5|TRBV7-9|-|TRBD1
TGTGCCAGCAGCTTAGGGGGACAGGGAGAAAGCCAGCCCCAGCATTTT
CASSLGGQGESQPQHF
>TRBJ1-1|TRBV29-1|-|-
TGCAGCGCCCAAATTGCCTCCGGGGGCACTGAAGCTTTCTTT
CSAQIASGGTEAFF
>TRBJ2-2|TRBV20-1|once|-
TGCAGTGCTAGATGGCGGACAACCGGGGAGCTGTTTTTT
CSARWRTTGELFF
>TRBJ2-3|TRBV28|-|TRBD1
TGTGCCAGTGCCCAGGGGGCCAGAGATACGCAGTATTTT
CASAQGARDTQYF
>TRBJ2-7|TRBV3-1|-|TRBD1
TGTGCCAGCAGCTTTCGAGGACAGGGCTACGAGCAGTACTTC
CASSFRGQGYEQYF
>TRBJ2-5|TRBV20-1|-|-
TGCAGTGCTAGCTTGGGCGGGGTAGGGGAGACCCAGTACTTC
CSASLGGVGETQYF
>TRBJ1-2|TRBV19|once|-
TGTGCCAGTAGTCCCCTTGGGGGAGGATATGGCTACACCTTC
CASSPLGGGYGYTF
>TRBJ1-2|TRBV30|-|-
TGTGCCTGGAACCCCTTTTGGGCAGGGAACACCTTC
CAWNPFWAGNTF
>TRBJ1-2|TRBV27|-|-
TGTGCCAGCAGTTTCGGGGTGGGGGCTAACTATGGCTACACCTTC
CASSFGVGANYGYTF
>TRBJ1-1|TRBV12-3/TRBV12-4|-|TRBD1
TGTGCCAGCAGTTTCACCGGACAGGGGGCGGCTTTCTTT
CASSFTGQGAAFF
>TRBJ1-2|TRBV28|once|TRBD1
TGTGCCAGCCAGGACAGGATGTATGGCTACACCTTC
CASQDRMYGYTF
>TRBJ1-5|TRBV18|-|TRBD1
TGTGCCAGCTCACCCGACAGGGCTCAGCCCCAGCATTTT
CASSPDRAQPQHF